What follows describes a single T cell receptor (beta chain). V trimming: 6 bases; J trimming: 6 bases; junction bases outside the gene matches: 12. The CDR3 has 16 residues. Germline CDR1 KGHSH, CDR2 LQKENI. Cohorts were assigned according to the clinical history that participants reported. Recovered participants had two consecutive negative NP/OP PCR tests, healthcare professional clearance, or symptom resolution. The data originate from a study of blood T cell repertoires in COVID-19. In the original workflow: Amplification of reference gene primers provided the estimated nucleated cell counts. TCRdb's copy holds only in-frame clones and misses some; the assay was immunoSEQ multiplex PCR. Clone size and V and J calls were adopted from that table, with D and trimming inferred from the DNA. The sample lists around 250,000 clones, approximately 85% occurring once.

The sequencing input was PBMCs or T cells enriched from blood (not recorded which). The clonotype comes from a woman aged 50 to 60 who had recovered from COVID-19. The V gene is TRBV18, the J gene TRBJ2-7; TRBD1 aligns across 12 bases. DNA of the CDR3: TGTGCCAGCTCTCCCTACCAGGGACAGGGGGCTCGCGAGCAGTACTTC. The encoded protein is CASSPYQGQGAREQYF.